Listed here is a single TCR beta chain. Germline loops: CDR1 SGHNT, CDR2 YENEEA. J gave up 5 bases and V 6 bases, and 8 bases lay outside the gene matches. This CDR3 spans 15 amino acids. One entry per CDR3 protein, called by TCRdb with MiXCR from the 5' RACE reads. In the table there are about 15,000 distinct CDR3 sequences, 6.3% of which are singletons. The data stem from a study of spatial heterogeneity in lung cancer. Across the study: Sequence detection consistently recorded a greater number of beta-chain than alpha-chain sequences.

This sample's time point: blood at routine non-recurrence follow-up after resection. The specimen comprised PBMCs, sampled at follow-up. The rearrangement uses TRBV11-3 and TRBJ2-7, with 12 positions matching TRBD2. The TCR originated in a male donor with early-stage non-small cell lung cancer. The CDR3 region is CASSYTSGRYHEQYF. CDR3 in DNA: TGTGCCAGCAGTTATACTAGCGGGAGGTACCACGAGCAGTACTTC.